This TCR beta chain was obtained from a study of T cell responses to AZD1222 COVID-19 vaccine. As to this clone: Its antigen is currently unknown.

Points from the study as a whole: Every sample of the repertoires postdated the peak T cell response.

The V gene lost 0 bases and the J gene lost 4 bases, with 12 bases spanning the gap. Per germline, CDR1 SNHLY and CDR2 FYNNEI. The CDR3 has 15 amino acids. Profiling relied on immunoSEQ multiplex PCR, and the TCRdb table lists in-frame clones only, not all of them. The sample has approximately 120,000 clones, around 88% seen once. The V and J genes are TRBV2 and TRBJ1-1; the D is unclear. The clonotype comes from an adult in good health. Here the sequenced sample was peripheral blood, taken on day 0 of MenACWY control vaccination. The chain's CDR3 is CASSEAGFFGTEAFF. CDR3 coding DNA: TGTGCCAGCAGTGAAGCGGGGTTTTTTGGCACTGAAGCTTTCTTT.